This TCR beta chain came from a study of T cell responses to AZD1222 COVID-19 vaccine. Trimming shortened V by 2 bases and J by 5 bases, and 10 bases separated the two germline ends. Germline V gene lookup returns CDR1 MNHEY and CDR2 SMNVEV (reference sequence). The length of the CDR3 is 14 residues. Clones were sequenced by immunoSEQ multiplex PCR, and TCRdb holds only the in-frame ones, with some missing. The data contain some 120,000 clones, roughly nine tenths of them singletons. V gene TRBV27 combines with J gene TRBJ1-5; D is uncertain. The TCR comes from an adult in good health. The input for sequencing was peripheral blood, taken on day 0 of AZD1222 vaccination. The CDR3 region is CASSLQGMDQPQHF. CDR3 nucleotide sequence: TGTGCCAGCAGTTTACAAGGGATGGATCAGCCCCAGCATTTT.